This TCR beta chain was captured in a study of T-cell reconstitution after alpha-beta-depleted transplantation in children. Findings and caveats of the study: Fresh T-cell production supplied most of the T-cell counts and diversity seen one year after transplant. High day-60 TCRbeta diversity in some patients came from surviving recipient T cells and thymic progenitors.

The CDR3 has 14 amino acids. Germline assignment: CDR1 SGHTA and CDR2 FQGNSA. J gave up 4 bases and V 5 bases, and 5 bases lay outside the gene matches. TCRbeta library preparation incorporated unique molecular identifiers. Via MiXCR, TCRdb re-called the PCR reads, giving one row per CDR3 protein. Among 350,000 to 500,000 distinct CDR3 sequences listed, approximately 41% were seen once. Comments on this clonotype: Its antigen remains unidentified.

The source material was PBMCs, sampled before TCRalphabeta/CD19-depleted stem cell transplant. The rearrangement uses TRBV7-2 and TRBJ2-5; 9 bases align to TRBD1. The TCR was taken from a girl aged 2 to 9 with aplastic anemia, due to receive a stem cell transplant. CDR3 residues: CASSLRGQGETQYF. DNA of the CDR3: TGTGCCAGCAGCCTGAGGGGACAGGGAGAGACCCAGTACTTC.